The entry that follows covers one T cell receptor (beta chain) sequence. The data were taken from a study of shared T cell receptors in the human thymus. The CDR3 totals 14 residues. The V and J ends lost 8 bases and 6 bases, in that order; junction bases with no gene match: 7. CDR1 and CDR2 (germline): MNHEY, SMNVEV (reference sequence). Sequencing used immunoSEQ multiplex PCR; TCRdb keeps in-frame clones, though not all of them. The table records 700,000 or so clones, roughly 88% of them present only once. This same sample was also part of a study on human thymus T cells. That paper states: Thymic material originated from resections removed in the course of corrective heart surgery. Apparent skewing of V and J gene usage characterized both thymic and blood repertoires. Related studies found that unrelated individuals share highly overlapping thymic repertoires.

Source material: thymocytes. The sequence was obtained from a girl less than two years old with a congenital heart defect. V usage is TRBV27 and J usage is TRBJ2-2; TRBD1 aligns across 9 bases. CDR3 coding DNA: TGTGCCAGCGGGAGCACAGGGGGCTCCGGGGAGCTGTTTTTT. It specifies CASGSTGGSGELFF.